The T cell receptor beta chain under discussion was sequenced for a study of blood T cells in healthy people across ages. Study at large: For every two T cells, template switching captured about one barcoded beta molecule.

Then a second PCR, running roughly 7 to 11 cycles, was carried out with a sample-barcoded 5' primer and a J-beta primer mix. Carrying 12 random nucleotides, a template-switch adaptor labeled each individual cDNA molecule. TCRdb recomputed calls from the 5' RACE reads with MiXCR, one row per CDR3 protein. The table lists over a million distinct CDR3 sequences, approximately 25% of them singletons. No fewer than 6 million PBMCs went into each sample. Germline V lookup: CDR1 SGHDN, CDR2 FVKESK. V was trimmed by 3 bases and J by 1 base, leaving 9 bases between them. This CDR3 comprises 15 residues. The data also belong to a second study, concerning T cells of mothers and their children. That paper adds: Three mothers and their six children, all healthy Caucasians, donated.

The TCR originated in a girl aged 2-10 years in good health. Sequenced sample: blood. The chain joins TRBV14 to TRBJ1-4; perhaps TRBD1 as D (6 bases). CDR3 region: CASSHWTETNEKLFF. The DNA for the CDR3 is TGTGCCAGCAGCCACTGGACAGAAACTAATGAAAAACTGTTTTTT.